This is a list of T cell receptor beta chains from one sample in a study of shared clonotypes between healthy human individuals. The table came from immunoSEQ multiplex PCR; TCRdb's copy has only in-frame clones and leaves some out. The table has a few million clones, approximately 90% seen once; the top ten hold around 0.15%. Sequenced sample: naive CD4+ T cells sorted from blood. The source is a young man in good health. The conserved cysteine and the conserved F or W are not part of the CDR3 here. A D gene is named only where the DNA matches it firmly.

TRBV19	TRBJ1-1	NA	ASSPPDRTYTEAF
TRBV30	TRBJ2-7	NA	AWSAAGAYEQY
TRBV11-3	TRBJ2-3	TRBD2	ASSLAGGPNADTQY
TRBV9	TRBJ2-3	NA	ASSVGPSVTDTQY
TRBV7-8	TRBJ1-2	NA	ASSLAEGGYT
TRBV19	TRBJ2-7	NA	ASSTNQGLRLYEQY
TRBV5-4	TRBJ2-7	NA	ASSPPSSYEQY
TRBV28	TRBJ2-7	NA	ASTTVGPNYEQY
TRBV5-1	TRBJ2-1	TRBD2	ASKGGGYDNEQF
TRBV7-2	TRBJ1-4	TRBD1	ASSNRGASTNEKLF
TRBV6-1	TRBJ2-6	TRBD2	AAGQGGLGANVLT
TRBV6-1	TRBJ1-6	NA	AAYSGDYNSPLH
TRBV19	TRBJ1-2	NA	ASSGGLTRYT
TRBV5-1	TRBJ1-2	NA	ASSETDALGYT
TRBV4-3	TRBJ2-3	TRBD1	ASSQRFVPGQNTDTQY